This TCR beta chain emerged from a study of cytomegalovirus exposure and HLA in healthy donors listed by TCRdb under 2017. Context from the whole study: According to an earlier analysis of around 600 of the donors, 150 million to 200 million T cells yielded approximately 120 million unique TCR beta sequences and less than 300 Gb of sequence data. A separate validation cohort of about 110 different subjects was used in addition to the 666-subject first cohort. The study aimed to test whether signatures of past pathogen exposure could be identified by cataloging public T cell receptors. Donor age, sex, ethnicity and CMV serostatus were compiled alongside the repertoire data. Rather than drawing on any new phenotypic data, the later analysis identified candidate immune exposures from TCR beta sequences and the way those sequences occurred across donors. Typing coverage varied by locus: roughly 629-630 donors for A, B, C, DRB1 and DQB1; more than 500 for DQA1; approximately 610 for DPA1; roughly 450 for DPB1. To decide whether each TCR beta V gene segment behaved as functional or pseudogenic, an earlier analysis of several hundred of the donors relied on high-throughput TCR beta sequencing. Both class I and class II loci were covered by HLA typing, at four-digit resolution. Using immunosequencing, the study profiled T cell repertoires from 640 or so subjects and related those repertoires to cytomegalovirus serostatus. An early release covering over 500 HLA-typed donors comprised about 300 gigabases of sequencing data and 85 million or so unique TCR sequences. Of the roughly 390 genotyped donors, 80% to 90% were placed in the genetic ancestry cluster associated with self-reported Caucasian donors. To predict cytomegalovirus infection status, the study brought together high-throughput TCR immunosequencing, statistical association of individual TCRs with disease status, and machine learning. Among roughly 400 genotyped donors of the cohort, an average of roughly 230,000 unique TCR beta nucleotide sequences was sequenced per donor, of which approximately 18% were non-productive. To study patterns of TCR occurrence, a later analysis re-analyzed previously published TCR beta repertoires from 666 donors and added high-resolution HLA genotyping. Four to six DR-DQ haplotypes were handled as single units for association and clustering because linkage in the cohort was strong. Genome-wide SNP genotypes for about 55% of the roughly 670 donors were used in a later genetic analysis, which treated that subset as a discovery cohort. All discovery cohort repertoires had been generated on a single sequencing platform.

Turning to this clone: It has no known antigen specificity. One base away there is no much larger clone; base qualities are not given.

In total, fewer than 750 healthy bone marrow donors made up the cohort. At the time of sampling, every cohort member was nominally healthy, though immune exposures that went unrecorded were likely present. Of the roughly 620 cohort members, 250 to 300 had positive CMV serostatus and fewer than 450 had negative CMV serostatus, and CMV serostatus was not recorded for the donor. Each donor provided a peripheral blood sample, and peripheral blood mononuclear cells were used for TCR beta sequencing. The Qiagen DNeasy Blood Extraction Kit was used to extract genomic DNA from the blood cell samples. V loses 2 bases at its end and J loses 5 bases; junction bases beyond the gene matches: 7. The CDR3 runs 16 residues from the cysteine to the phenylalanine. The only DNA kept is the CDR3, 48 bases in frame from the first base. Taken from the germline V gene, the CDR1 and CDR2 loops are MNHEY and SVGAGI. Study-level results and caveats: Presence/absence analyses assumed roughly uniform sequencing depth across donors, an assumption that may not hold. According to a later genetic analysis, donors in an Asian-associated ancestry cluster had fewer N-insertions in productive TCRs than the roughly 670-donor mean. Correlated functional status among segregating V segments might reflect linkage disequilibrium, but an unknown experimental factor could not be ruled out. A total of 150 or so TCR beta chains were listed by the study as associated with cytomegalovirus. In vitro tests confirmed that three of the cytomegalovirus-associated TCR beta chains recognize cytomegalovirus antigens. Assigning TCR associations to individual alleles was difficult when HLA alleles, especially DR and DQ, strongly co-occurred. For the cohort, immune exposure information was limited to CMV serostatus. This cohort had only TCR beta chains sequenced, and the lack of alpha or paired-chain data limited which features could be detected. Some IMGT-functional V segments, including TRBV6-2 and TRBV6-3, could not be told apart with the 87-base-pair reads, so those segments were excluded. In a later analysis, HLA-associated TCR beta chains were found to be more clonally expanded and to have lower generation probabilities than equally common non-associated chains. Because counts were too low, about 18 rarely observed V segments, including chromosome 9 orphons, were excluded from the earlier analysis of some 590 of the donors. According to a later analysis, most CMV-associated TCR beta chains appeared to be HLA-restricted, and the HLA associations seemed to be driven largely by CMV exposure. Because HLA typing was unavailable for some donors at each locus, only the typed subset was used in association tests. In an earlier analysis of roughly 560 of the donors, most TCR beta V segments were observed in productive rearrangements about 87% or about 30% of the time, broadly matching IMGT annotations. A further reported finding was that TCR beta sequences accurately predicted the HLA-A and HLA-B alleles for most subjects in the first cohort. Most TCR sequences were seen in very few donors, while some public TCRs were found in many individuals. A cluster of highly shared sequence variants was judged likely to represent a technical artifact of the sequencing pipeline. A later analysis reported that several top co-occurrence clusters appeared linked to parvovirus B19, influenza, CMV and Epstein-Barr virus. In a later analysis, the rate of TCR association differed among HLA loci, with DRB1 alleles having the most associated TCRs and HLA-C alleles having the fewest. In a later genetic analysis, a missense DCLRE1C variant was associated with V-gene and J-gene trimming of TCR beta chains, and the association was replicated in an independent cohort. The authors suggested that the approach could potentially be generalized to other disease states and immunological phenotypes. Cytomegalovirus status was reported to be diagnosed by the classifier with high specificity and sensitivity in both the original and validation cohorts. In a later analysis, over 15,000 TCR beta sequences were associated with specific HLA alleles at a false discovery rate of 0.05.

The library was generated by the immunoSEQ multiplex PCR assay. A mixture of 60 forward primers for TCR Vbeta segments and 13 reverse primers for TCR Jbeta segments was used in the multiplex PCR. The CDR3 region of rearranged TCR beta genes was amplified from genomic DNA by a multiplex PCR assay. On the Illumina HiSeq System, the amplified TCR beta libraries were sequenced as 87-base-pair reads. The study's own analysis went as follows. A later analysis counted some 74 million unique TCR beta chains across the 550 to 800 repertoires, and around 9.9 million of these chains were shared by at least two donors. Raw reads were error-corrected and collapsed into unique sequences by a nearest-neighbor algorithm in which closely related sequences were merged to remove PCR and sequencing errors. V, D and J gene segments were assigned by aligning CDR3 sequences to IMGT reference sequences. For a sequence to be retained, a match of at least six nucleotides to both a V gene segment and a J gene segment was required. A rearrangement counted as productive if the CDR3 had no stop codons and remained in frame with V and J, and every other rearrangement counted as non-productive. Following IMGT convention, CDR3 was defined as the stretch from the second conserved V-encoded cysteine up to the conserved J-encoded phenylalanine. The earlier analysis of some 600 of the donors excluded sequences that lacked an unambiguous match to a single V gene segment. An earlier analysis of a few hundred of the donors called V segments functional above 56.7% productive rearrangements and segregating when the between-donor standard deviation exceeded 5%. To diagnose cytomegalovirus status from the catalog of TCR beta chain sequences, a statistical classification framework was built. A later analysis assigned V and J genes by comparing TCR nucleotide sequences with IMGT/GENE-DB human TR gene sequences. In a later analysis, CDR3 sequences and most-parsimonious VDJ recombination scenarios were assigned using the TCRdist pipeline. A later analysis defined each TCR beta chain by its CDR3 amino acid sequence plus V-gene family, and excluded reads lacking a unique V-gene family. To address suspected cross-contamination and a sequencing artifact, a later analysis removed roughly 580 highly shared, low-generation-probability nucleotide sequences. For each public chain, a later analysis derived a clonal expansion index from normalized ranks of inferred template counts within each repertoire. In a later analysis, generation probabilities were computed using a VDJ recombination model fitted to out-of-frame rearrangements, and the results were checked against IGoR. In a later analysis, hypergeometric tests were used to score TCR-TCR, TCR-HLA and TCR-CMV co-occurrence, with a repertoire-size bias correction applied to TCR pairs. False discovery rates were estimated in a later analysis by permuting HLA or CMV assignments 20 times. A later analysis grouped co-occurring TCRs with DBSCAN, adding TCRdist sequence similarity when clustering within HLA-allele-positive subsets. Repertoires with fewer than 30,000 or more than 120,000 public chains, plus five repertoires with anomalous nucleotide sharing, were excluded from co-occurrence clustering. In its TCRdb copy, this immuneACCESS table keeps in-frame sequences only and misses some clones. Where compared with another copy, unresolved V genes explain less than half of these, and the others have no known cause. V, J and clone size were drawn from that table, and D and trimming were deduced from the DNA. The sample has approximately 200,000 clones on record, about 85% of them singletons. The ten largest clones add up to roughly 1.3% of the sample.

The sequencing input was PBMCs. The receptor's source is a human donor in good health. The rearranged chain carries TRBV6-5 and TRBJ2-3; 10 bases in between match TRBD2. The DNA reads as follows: TGTGCCAGCAGTTACGCAGCGGGAGGGCCGGGAGATACGCAGTATTTT. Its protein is CASSYAAGGPGDTQYF.